This is a list of T cell receptor beta chains from one sample in a study of identical twins. MiXCR was run by TCRdb on the 5' RACE reads, yielding one entry per CDR3 protein. The data hold a few hundred thousand distinct CDR3 sequences, with just under 10% observed a single time. These data were likewise used in another study, on yellow fever vaccine responses in identical twins.

The sequencing input was PBMCs. Receptor source: a young woman in good health. Each CDR3 is given with its conserved first and last residue. Fields, in order: clone size, D gene, V gene, J gene, CDR3 protein, CDR3 DNA. The D gene is left open where the match is weak. Only some rows state a clone size, as once, few, many or a class for expanded clones.

size: many
D: .
V: TRBV3-1
J: TRBJ2-3
CDR3: CASSQAGWTDTQYF
DNA: TGTGCCAGCAGCCAAGCGGGTTGGACAGATACGCAGTATTTT

size: few
D: TRBD2
V: TRBV6-1
J: TRBJ2-2
CDR3: CASSLLAGGGTGELFF
DNA: TGTGCCAGCAGTCTTCTAGCGGGAGGCGGAACCGGGGAGCTGTTTTTT

size: few
D: TRBD2
V: TRBV7-2
J: TRBJ2-1
CDR3: CASSPPGLGRGEQFF
DNA: TGTGCCAGCAGCCCCCCGGGCCTAGGGAGGGGTGAGCAGTTCTTC

size: few
D: .
V: TRBV3-1
J: TRBJ2-5
CDR3: CASSQPASETQYF
DNA: TGTGCCAGCAGCCAGCCCGCTTCGGAGACCCAGTACTTC

size: few
D: .
V: TRBV5-1
J: TRBJ2-1
CDR3: CASSGGYSEVNEQFF
DNA: TGCGCCAGCAGCGGGGGATACAGCGAGGTCAATGAGCAGTTCTTC

size: few
D: .
V: TRBV14
J: TRBJ2-1
CDR3: CASSQAQVGYNEQFF
DNA: TGTGCCAGCAGCCAAGCCCAGGTGGGGTACAATGAGCAGTTCTTC

size: many
D: .
V: TRBV11-2
J: TRBJ2-4
CDR3: CASSLGGPGNIQYF
DNA: TGTGCCAGCAGCTTAGGGGGTCCCGGAAACATTCAGTACTTC

size: many
D: .
V: TRBV9
J: TRBJ1-1
CDR3: CASSVGGVDTEAFF
DNA: TGTGCCAGCAGCGTAGGGGGGGTTGACACTGAAGCTTTCTTT

size: few
D: .
V: TRBV28
J: TRBJ2-5
CDR3: CASNEGFLQETQYF
DNA: TGTGCCAGCAACGAAGGGTTCCTCCAAGAGACCCAGTACTTC

size: .
D: TRBD1
V: TRBV7-9
J: TRBJ1-3
CDR3: CASSQGAPPYGNTIYF
DNA: TGTGCCAGCAGCCAGGGGGCACCCCCTTATGGAAACACCATATATTTT

size: few
D: .
V: TRBV21-1
J: TRBJ2-7
CDR3: CASSPRTWWFEQYF
DNA: TGTGCCAGCAGCCCCCGGACGTGGTGGTTCGAGCAGTACTTC

size: many
D: .
V: TRBV25-1
J: TRBJ2-3
CDR3: CASSKTERDTQYF
DNA: TGTGCCAGCAGTAAGACCGAGAGGGATACGCAGTATTTT

size: many
D: TRBD1
V: TRBV2
J: TRBJ1-5
CDR3: CASRGQGEFSNQPQHF
DNA: TGTGCCAGCAGGGGACAGGGGGAATTTAGCAATCAGCCCCAGCATTTT

size: few
D: .
V: TRBV6-1
J: TRBJ1-1
CDR3: CASSERAGEAFF
DNA: TGTGCCAGCAGTGAACGGGCGGGAGAAGCTTTCTTT

size: many
D: TRBD2
V: TRBV4-1
J: TRBJ2-1
CDR3: CASSLLGDSGVLLNEQFF
DNA: TGCGCCAGCAGCCTACTGGGAGATAGCGGGGTCTTACTTAATGAGCAGTTCTTC

size: few
D: .
V: TRBV6-5
J: TRBJ1-1
CDR3: CASSYLGSNTEAFF
DNA: TGTGCCAGCAGTTACCTGGGCAGTAACACTGAAGCTTTCTTT

size: many
D: TRBD2
V: TRBV10-3
J: TRBJ2-1
CDR3: CAISELAALYNEQFF
DNA: TGTGCCATCAGTGAACTAGCGGCCCTCTACAATGAGCAGTTCTTC

size: few
D: TRBD1
V: TRBV6-1
J: TRBJ1-4
CDR3: CASKGDSPLGVEKLFF
DNA: TGTGCCAGCAAAGGGGACAGCCCTTTAGGGGTAGAAAAACTGTTTTTT

size: many
D: TRBD2
V: TRBV4-1
J: TRBJ2-1
CDR3: CASSRGGTGYNEQFF
DNA: TGCGCCAGCAGCCGCGGGGGAACGGGATACAATGAGCAGTTCTTC

size: .
D: TRBD1
V: TRBV20-1
J: TRBJ2-7
CDR3: CSAAQGVAGEQYF
DNA: TGCAGTGCTGCCCAGGGGGTGGCTGGAGAGCAGTACTTC

size: few
D: TRBD2
V: TRBV12-3/TRBV12-4
J: TRBJ2-2
CDR3: CASSLRTSGSSWGGELFF
DNA: TGTGCCAGCAGTTTAAGGACTAGCGGGAGTTCCTGGGGCGGGGAGCTGTTTTTT

size: .
D: TRBD2
V: TRBV27
J: TRBJ2-3
CDR3: CASRDLLAGGPDTQYF
DNA: TGTGCCAGCAGGGACCTTCTAGCGGGAGGGCCAGATACGCAGTATTTT

size: few
D: .
V: TRBV7-2
J: TRBJ1-1
CDR3: CASSLALTVNTEAFF
DNA: TGTGCCAGCAGCTTAGCTTTGACAGTGAACACTGAAGCTTTCTTT

size: .
D: .
V: TRBV7-9
J: TRBJ2-7
CDR3: CASSPIPLYEQYF
DNA: TGTGCCAGCAGCCCAATCCCCTTGTACGAGCAGTACTTC

size: .
D: .
V: TRBV7-2
J: TRBJ2-5
CDR3: CASTRRESQETQYF
DNA: TGTGCCAGCACAAGGCGGGAAAGCCAAGAGACCCAGTACTTC

size: few
D: .
V: TRBV27
J: TRBJ2-2
CDR3: CASSGQPGELFF
DNA: TGTGCCAGCAGCGGACAGCCCGGGGAGCTGTTTTTT